One and the same sample provided the 21 T cell receptor beta chains below, sequenced in a study of T cells in Graves' hyperthyroidism and ophthalmopathy. Amplified TCR beta CDR3 regions came from RNA transcripts. The HTBI primer set served for first-round RT-PCR of the TCR CDR3. TCRdb recomputed calls from the multiplex PCR reads with MiXCR, one row per CDR3 protein. The sample has about 400,000 distinct CDR3 sequences, more than 12% seen once; the top ten hold around 20%. The specimen was blood. These receptors all stem from a woman in her thirties with Graves' ophthalmopathy.

This clonotype has ten or more counts. V is TRBV20-1 and J is TRBJ1-5; D gene uncertain. This CDR3 contains 15 residues. The germline V and J ends were trimmed by 1 base and 0 bases, with 10 bases remaining between them. Per the germline V gene, CDR1 is DFQATT and CDR2 is SNEGSKA (reference sequence). The CDR3 nucleotides read TGCAGTGCTAGAGGGGCAGGCTTTAGCAATCAGCCCCAGCATTTT. Its translation is CSARGAGFSNQPQHF.

This clonotype appeared many times. J is TRBJ1-2 and V is TRBV10-3; D call uncertain. Germline-derived CDR1 and CDR2 are ENHRY and SYGVKD. Trimming took off 3 bases at V and 0 bases at J, with 8 bases between the two ends. The CDR3 spans 14 residues. CDR3 sequence: CAISERQTNYGYTF. In DNA form, the CDR3 reads TGTGCCATCAGTGAAAGGCAGACTAACTATGGCTACACCTTC.

This clonotype showed up many times. The chain has TRBV6-5 and TRBJ2-1; 8 nucleotides match TRBD1. Looked up from germline, CDR1 is MNHEY and CDR2 is SVGAGI. The CDR3 spans 15 residues. Losses at the gene ends were 2 bases for V and 9 bases for J; bases not matched to a gene: 9. In DNA form, the CDR3 reads TGTGCCAGCAGTTACGGACAGGGAAAGGTGTCTGAGCAGTTCTTC. Translating it yields CASSYGQGKVSEQFF.

This clonotype was counted at least ten times. Written as DNA, the CDR3 is TGTGCCAGCAGTTTAGCGCTACAGGGGGGCCCGAACACCGGGGAGCTGTTTTTT. As protein: CASSLALQGGPNTGELFF. The genes are TRBV12-3 or TRBV12-4 and TRBJ2-2; TRBD1 matches at 8 bases. V dropped 0 bases and J dropped 0; count of bases not matched to a gene: 6. CDR3 length: 18 residues.

Concerning this clonotype: It may be a read error: a sequence one base away is much more abundant. The chain joins TRBV19 to TRBJ2-1; D remains ambiguous. Germline V gene data show CDR1 as LNHDA and CDR2 as SQIVND (reference sequence). V lost 5 bases to trimming and J lost 8 bases, with 13 bases between them. The CDR3 sequence is 13 residues long. The CDR3 protein is CASSPSVSDEQFF. The CDR3 coding sequence is TGTGCCAGTAGTCCGTCCGTTTCAGATGAGCAGTTCTTC. Using reference TRBV19 and TRBJ2-1 for the parts outside the CDR3, the full variable domain is DGGITQSPKYLFRKEGQNVTLSCEQNLNHDAMYWYRQDPGQGLRLIYYSQIVNDFQKGDIAEGYSVSREKKESFPLTVTSAQKNPTAFYLCASSPSVSDEQFFGPGTRLTVL.

This clonotype has a count of ten or more. The chain couples TRBV27 to TRBJ1-3; D remains ambiguous. The CDR3 loop spans 20 amino acids. Deletions cut 5 bases from V and 4 bases from J, with 30 bases between. Germline lookup yields CDR1 MNHEY and CDR2 SMNVEV (reference sequence). DNA for the CDR3: TGTGCCAGCAGTCCTGGTATTCATAAAACCCCGAGGGTTGAAGGAAACACCATATATTTT. It is translated as CASSPGIHKTPRVEGNTIYF.

This clonotype was detected ten times or more. The rearrangement uses TRBV2 and TRBJ2-7; no clear D gene. The CDR3 consists of 12 residues. Germline-derived CDR1 and CDR2 are SNHLY and FYNNEI. Between the trimmed V and J ends, which lost 7 bases and 0 bases, there was a span of 7 bases. The CDR3 DNA sequence: TGTGCCAGCACCTGGAGCTCCTACGAGCAGTACTTC. This encodes CASTWSSYEQYF.

This clonotype was observed a few times. Written as DNA, the CDR3 is TGCAGCGTTGAAGACACAGTTCGGCCGGGTGTTTACACCTTC. Amino acid sequence: CSVEDTVRPGVYTF. This chain uses TRBV29-1 with TRBJ1-2; D gene uncertain. Trimming cost V 0 bases and J 11 bases, with 19 bases left between them. Germline CDR1 is SQVTM and CDR2 is ANQGSEA. The CDR3 has 14 amino acids. The full variable domain, with the rest looked up from reference TRBV29-1 and TRBJ1-2, is SAVISQKPSRDICQRGTSLTIQCQVDSQVTMMFWYRQQPGQSLTLIATANQGSEATYESGFVIDKFPISRPNLTFSTLTVSNMSPEDSSIYLCSVEDTVRPGVYTFGSGTRLTVV.

This clonotype has a handful of counts. The CDR3 region is CASSFQGTFNSGANVLTF. In DNA, the CDR3 is TGCGCCAGCAGCTTTCAGGGGACGTTCAACTCTGGGGCCAACGTCCTGACTTTC. The chain employs TRBV5-1 and TRBJ2-6, with a possible D match to TRBD1 (6 bases). V gave up 2 bases and J gave up 0 bases, with 15 bases separating them. This CDR3 is 18 amino acids long. From germline, CDR1 is SGHRS and CDR2 YFSETQ.

This clonotype came up many times. The CDR3 nucleotides are TGTGCCAGCAGCAAGGGACTTGAGCAGTTCTTC. Encoded protein: CASSKGLEQFF. V is TRBV28 and J is TRBJ2-1, with D possibly TRBD2 on 6 matching bases. The CDR3 has 11 residues. Germline V gene lookup returns CDR1 MDHEN and CDR2 SYDVKM. V dropped 6 bases and J dropped 9 bases, with 9 bases sitting between them.

This clonotype was recorded many times. The genes are TRBV20-1 and TRBJ2-3; D is unclear. Germline V gene sequence: CDR1 DFQATT, CDR2 SNEGSKA (reference sequence). This CDR3 region has 14 residues. The V and J ends lost 1 base and 3 bases respectively, with 11 bases between them. The CDR3 spells CSARGFLVTDTQYF. The CDR3 coding sequence is TGCAGTGCTAGAGGATTTTTGGTAACAGATACGCAGTATTTT.

This clonotype was recorded at least ten times. CDR3 sequence reads: CASSSRRLPGGSNQPQHF. The CDR3, as DNA: TGTGCCAGCAGCTCTAGGAGGCTGCCAGGGGGGAGCAATCAGCCCCAGCATTTT. J is TRBJ1-5 and V is TRBV11-3; 7 positions match TRBD1. The germline V gene has CDR1 SGHNT and CDR2 YENEEA. The CDR3 runs 18 residues. Germline trimming cut 4 bases from V and 1 base from J; bases unmatched to any gene: 13.

In this sample, this clonotype turned up many times. The chain combines TRBV11-3 with TRBJ2-5; D call uncertain. The V end was cut by 8 bases, the J end by 5 bases, with 9 bases between. The CDR3 loop spans 11 amino acids. Germline lookup yields CDR1 SGHNT and CDR2 YENEEA. In DNA, the CDR3 is TGTGCCAGCTGGAACGGTGAGACCCAGTACTTC. Its protein product is CASWNGETQYF. The full variable domain, its missing parts supplied by reference TRBV11-3 and TRBJ2-5, is EAGVVQSPRYKIIEKKQPVAFWCNPISGHNTLYWYLQNLGQGPELLIRYENEEAVDDSQLPKDRFSAERLKGVDSTLKIQPAELGDSAVYLCASWNGETQYFGPGTRLLVL.

This clonotype occurred many times. V is TRBV20-1 and J is TRBJ2-3; 8 bases match TRBD1. Germline V gives CDR1 DFQATT, CDR2 SNEGSKA (reference sequence). The CDR3 contains 14 residues. V lost 5 bases and J lost 7; bases outside the gene matches: 11. In nucleotides, the CDR3 is TGCAGTGCTCCAAGACCGGGACAGGTTAATACGCAGTATTTT. It specifies CSAPRPGQVNTQYF.

Comment on this clonotype: Being one base from a much bigger clone, this may be a read error. This chain joins TRBV28 and TRBJ1-1, with D unresolved. This CDR3 is built from 13 residues. Germline V gene data show CDR1 as MDHEN and CDR2 as SYDVKM. CDR3 region: CVSSSRVHTEAFF. The CDR3 nucleotides are TGTGTCAGCAGTTCCCGCGTCCACACTGAAGCTTTCTTT.

This clonotype was picked up many times. The rearrangement joins TRBV7-2 to TRBJ2-3; 8 nucleotides agree with TRBD2. Germline lookup yields CDR1 SGHTA and CDR2 FQGNSA. This CDR3 has 16 amino acids. Unmatched junction bases numbered 10, after V lost 8 bases and J lost 0 bases. The CDR3 loop reads CASGGGSGGSTDTQYF. The DNA of the CDR3 is TGTGCCAGCGGAGGGGGTTCGGGGGGGAGCACAGATACGCAGTATTTT.

CDR3 sequence (DNA): TGTGCCAGCAGTTCCTCACGTGAAGCTTTCTTT. It encodes CASSSSREAFF. The V and J genes are TRBV28 and TRBJ1-1; D not certain. Germline values: CDR1 MDHEN, CDR2 SYDVKM. CDR3 length: 11 residues. V was cut by 4 bases and J by 7 bases, with 7 bases left in between.

The chain has TRBV7-8 and TRBJ2-4; 11 bases are a match to TRBD1. The germline V gene encodes CDR1 SGHVS and CDR2 FQNEAQ. This CDR3 region has 16 residues. V gave up 3 bases and J gave up 2 bases; unmatched junction bases: 3. Here the CDR3 reads CASSFGQGASKNIQYF. CDR3 nucleotides: TGTGCCAGCAGCTTCGGACAGGGGGCCTCCAAAAACATTCAGTACTTC.

Many counts were recorded for this clonotype. This chain links TRBV2 with TRBJ1-3; tentative D call: TRBD1 (6 bases). Germline V CDR1 and CDR2: SNHLY, FYNNEI. Trimming left V 6 bases short and J 4 bases short, with 10 bases between. The CDR3 extends over 13 amino acids. CDR3 sequence: CASSQGLGNTIYF. Written as DNA, the CDR3 is TGTGCCAGCAGCCAGGGGTTAGGAAACACCATATATTTT.

The rearrangement links TRBV19 to TRBJ1-5, with D unresolved. CDR1 LNHDA and CDR2 SQIVND come from the germline V gene (reference sequence). This CDR3 is 12 amino acids long. For the CDR3, the DNA is TGTGTTTCGACTTCGGCTGTGGGGCCCCAGCATTTT. It specifies CVSTSAVGPQHF.

This clonotype was detected a few times. The chain links TRBV10-3 to TRBJ2-1; 13 bases are a match to TRBD2. In germline, CDR1 is ENHRY, CDR2 SYGVKD. J lost 5 bases, V lost 0 bases, and 7 bases had no gene match. This CDR3 has 18 amino acids. CDR3 amino acids: CAISESGGTSGVNNEQFF. The CDR3 nucleotides are TGTGCCATCAGTGAGTCGGGCGGGACTAGCGGGGTCAACAATGAGCAGTTCTTC.